This T cell receptor beta chain was sequenced in a study of blood T cell repertoires in COVID-19. Study-wide background: The United States, Italy and Spain provided the acute and convalescent COVID-19 samples. Nucleic acid was either cDNA or gDNA, and it came from T cells, B-cell-depleted T cells, or PBMCs.

Per the study methods: Researchers report that nucleated cell counts were estimated from reference gene primer amplification. Profiling relied on immunoSEQ multiplex PCR, and the TCRdb table lists in-frame clones only, not all of them. V, J and clone size reflect that table, while D and trimming were determined from the DNA. This table holds approximately 120,000 clones, roughly four fifths found once. J was trimmed by 0 bases and V by 5 bases; bases with no gene match: 6. Germline assignment: CDR1 MDHEN and CDR2 SYDVKM. CDR3 length: 15 residues. Material: peripheral blood. V gene TRBV28 combines with J gene TRBJ2-5, with TRBD1 identical over 7 bases. This clonotype was obtained from a human donor in a cohort sampled during active COVID-19. The CDR3 sequence is CASSIATGYQETQYF. The CDR3 region has the DNA TGTGCCAGCAGTATTGCGACAGGGTACCAAGAGACCCAGTACTTC.